This section outlines one TCR beta chain sequence together with its context. This specimen comes from a study of T cell changes during pregnancy in multiple sclerosis. TCRdb's copy holds only in-frame clones and misses some; the assay was immunoSEQ multiplex PCR. Among about 40,000 clones listed, around nine tenths were seen once. The CDR3 loop spans 19 amino acids. Germline assignment: CDR1 MNHNS and CDR2 SASEGT. V lost 1 base, J lost 6 bases, and 12 bases stayed unmatched. The material was peripheral blood, obtained before pregnancy. The receptor comes from a female donor with multiple sclerosis, enrolled in a pregnancy study. V usage is TRBV6-1 and J usage is TRBJ2-1; TRBD2 matches 13 bases. DNA for the CDR3: TGTGCCAGCAGTGAAGAACCTCTAAGGACTAGCGGGAGCGCCAATGAGCAGTTCTTC. It specifies CASSEEPLRTSGSANEQFF.